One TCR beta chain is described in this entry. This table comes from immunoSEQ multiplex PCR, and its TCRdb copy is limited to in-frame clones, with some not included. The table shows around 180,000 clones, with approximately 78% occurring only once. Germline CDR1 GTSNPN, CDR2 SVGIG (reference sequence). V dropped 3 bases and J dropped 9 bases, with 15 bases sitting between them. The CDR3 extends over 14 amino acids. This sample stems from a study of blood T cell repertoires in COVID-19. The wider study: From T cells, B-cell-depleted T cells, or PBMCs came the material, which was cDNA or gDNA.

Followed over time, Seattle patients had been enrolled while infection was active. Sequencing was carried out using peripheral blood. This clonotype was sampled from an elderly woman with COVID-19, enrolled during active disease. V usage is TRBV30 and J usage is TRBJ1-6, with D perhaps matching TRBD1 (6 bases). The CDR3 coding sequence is TGTGCCTGGAGCCCCCCAGGGGAAGGTTCACCCCTCCACTTT. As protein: CAWSPPGEGSPLHF.